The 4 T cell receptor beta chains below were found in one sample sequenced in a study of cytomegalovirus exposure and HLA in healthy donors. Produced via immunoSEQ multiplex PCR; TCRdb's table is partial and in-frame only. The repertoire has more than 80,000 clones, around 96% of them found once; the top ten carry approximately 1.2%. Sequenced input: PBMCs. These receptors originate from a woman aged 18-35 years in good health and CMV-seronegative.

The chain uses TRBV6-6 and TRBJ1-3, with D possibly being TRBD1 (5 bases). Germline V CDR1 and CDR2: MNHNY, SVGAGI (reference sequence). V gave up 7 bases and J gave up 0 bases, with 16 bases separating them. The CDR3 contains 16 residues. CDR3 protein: CASTPGTGISGNTIYF. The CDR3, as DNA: TGTGCCAGCACCCCAGGTACAGGTATCTCTGGAAACACCATATATTTT.

CDR3 bases: TGTGCCAGCAGGGGCGGACAGGGCAGAACTGGAAACACCATATATTTT. It specifies CASRGGQGRTGNTIYF. The chain uses TRBV2 and TRBJ1-3, with 8 bases lining up with TRBD1. Germline values: CDR1 SNHLY, CDR2 FYNNEI. This CDR3 is built from 16 residues. V was pared by 6 bases and J by 2 bases, with 9 bases of the junction left unmatched.

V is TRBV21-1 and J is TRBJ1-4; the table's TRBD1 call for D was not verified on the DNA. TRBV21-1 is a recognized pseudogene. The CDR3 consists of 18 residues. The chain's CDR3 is CASSIQGKDCYANEKLFF. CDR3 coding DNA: TGTGCCAGCAGCATCCAGGGGAAGGATTGTTATGCTAATGAAAAACTGTTTTTT.

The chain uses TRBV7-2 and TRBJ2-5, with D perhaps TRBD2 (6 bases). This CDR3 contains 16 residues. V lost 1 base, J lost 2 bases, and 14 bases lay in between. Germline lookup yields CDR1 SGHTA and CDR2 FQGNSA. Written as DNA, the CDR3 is TGTGCCAGCAGCTTAGGTTTCGTACTAGCACAAGAGACCCAGTACTTC. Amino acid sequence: CASSLGFVLAQETQYF.